This TCR beta chain was retrieved from a study of OX40 agonist ivuxolimab in advanced cancers. Broadly, across the study: Ivuxolimab was an agonistic, fully human IgG2 monoclonal antibody directed against OX40 (CD134), a costimulatory receptor. Intravenous ivuxolimab was administered to patients every 2 weeks at six dose levels: 0.01, 0.1, 0.3, 1.5, 3 and 10 mg/kg. Of the 50 to 55 patients in dose escalation, about 19 had hepatocellular carcinoma, some 15 had melanoma, 9 had renal cell carcinoma and 9 had head and neck cancer. A male proportion of 82.7% and a mean age of around 60 years, ranging from roughly 23 to 90, were recorded for the dose-escalation cohort. Patients were allowed to have had prior anti-PD-1, anti-PD-L1 or anti-CTLA-4 therapy, and approximately 43% of the dose-escalation patients had previously received checkpoint inhibitors. Partial responses were achieved by three dose-escalation patients, of whom one had hepatocellular carcinoma and two had cutaneous melanoma. The purpose of peripheral TCRbeta sequencing was to test whether ivuxolimab changed TCR sequence diversity and led to clonal T-cell expansion. The monotherapy dose-escalation portion (N ≈ 52 patients) of the phase I ivuxolimab trial is reported in the paper. The full study reports these points: In the 0.1-3.0 mg/kg groups, partial responders were among the patients with the lowest normalized peripheral clonal expansion, particularly in CD8+ T cells. Low levels of normalized T-cell clonal expansion were also seen in some patients who did not respond. After ivuxolimab, CD8+ T cells had more expanded clones than CD4+ T cells on average. Which antigens the clonally expanded peripheral T cells were specific for was not determined. At doses of 0.1 to 3.0 mg/kg, clonal expansion of both CD4+ and CD8+ T cells in blood was seen between baseline and week 6.

Between the V and J ends, shortened by 0 bases and 3 bases respectively, the junction contains 7 bases. The CDR3 sequence holds 13 residues, the cysteine and phenylalanine included. Here the CDR3 DNA is all that survives: 39 bases in frame from base 1. Via the germline V gene, CDR1 is SGDLS and CDR2 YYNGEE. Remarks on this clone: Its antigen target is currently unknown. The sample holds no much larger clone one base away, and base qualities are not on file.

For sequencing of the TCRbeta CDR3 region, genomic DNA was extracted from the sorted cells. The immunoSEQ Assay was used for sequencing of TCRbeta CDR3 regions. In TCRdb, the immuneACCESS table is reduced to in-frame sequences with V and J assigned. These tables do not hold every clone; where another copy was compared, an unresolved V gene accounts for under half, and the others remain unexplained. The sample includes 70,000 to 85,000 clones, with around 90% observed a single time. About 1.3% of the sample rests with the top ten. Patients with a history of autoimmune disease or receiving systemic immunosuppression were excluded from the trial. Peripheral blood for TCR sequencing was collected from all dose cohorts at baseline, on cycle 4 day 1, and on cycle 7 day 1. The samples were drawn from a first-in-human, open-label, multicenter phase I dose-escalation trial of ivuxolimab. Adults with locally advanced or metastatic melanoma, renal cell, hepatocellular, or head and neck squamous cell carcinoma were enrolled in the trial. Before TCR sequencing, CD4+ T cells and CD8+ T cells were sorted from peripheral blood as separate populations.

This sequence originates from an adult with an advanced solid tumor such as melanoma, head and neck, liver or kidney cancer. The sample here was CD4+ or CD8+ T cells sorted from blood, taken in a trial of the OX40 agonist ivuxolimab. The chain is made from TRBV9 and TRBJ2-7, with the D gene call left open. The CDR3 loop reads CASSVGLDYEQYF. The DNA reads TGTGCCAGCAGCGTAGGGCTTGACTACGAGCAGTACTTC.